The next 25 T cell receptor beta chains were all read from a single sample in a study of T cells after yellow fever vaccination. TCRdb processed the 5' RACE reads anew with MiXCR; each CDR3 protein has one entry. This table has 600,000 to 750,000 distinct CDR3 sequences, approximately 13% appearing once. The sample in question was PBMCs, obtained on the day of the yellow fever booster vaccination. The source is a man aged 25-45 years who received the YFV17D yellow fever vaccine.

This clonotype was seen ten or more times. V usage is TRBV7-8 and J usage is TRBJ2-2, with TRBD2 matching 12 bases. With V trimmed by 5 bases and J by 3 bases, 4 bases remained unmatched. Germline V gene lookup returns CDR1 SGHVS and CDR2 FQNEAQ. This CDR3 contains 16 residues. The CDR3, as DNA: TGTGCCAGCAGCCGCGGACTAGCGGGATACACCGGGGAGCTGTTTTTT. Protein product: CASSRGLAGYTGELFF.

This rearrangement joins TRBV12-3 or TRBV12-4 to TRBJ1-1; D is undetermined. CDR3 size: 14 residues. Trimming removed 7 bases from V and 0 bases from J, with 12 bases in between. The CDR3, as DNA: TGTGCCAGCACCCTCAGAGGACTGAACACTGAAGCTTTCTTT. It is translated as CASTLRGLNTEAFF.

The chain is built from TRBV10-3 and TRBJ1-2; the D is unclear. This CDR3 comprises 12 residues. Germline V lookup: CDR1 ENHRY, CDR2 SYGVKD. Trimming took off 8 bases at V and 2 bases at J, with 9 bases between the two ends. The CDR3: CAIFSRNYGYTF. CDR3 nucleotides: TGTGCCATCTTTTCCAGGAACTATGGCTACACCTTC.

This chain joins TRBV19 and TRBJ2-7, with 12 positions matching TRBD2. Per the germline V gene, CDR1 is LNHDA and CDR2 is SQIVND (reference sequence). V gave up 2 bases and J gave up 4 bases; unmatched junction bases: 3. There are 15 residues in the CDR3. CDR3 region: CASSIQLAGGYEQYF. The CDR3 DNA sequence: TGTGCCAGTAGTATACAACTAGCGGGAGGTTACGAGCAGTACTTC.

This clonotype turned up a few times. The CDR3 protein is CAISGGGNTDTQYF. The DNA for the CDR3 is TGTGCCATCAGTGGGGGAGGGAACACAGATACGCAGTATTTT. The genes are TRBV10-3 and TRBJ2-3; TRBD2 agrees at 7 bases. Germline V gene lookup returns CDR1 ENHRY and CDR2 SYGVKD. The CDR3 spans 14 residues. After removal of 4 bases from V and 2 bases from J, the junction contained 3 bases not matched to a gene.

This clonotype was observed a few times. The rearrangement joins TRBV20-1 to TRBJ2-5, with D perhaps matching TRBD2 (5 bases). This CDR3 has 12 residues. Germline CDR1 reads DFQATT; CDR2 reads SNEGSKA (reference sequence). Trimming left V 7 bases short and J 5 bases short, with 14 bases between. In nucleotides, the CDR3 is TGCAGTGATAGTGACTCGGGGGAGACCCAGTACTTC. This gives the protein CSDSDSGETQYF.

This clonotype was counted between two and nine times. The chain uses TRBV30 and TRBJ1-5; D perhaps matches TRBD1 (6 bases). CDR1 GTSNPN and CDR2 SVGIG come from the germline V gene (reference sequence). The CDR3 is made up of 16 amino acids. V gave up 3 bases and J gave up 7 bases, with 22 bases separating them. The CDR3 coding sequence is TGTGCCTGGAGCTCCGCCGGCGGGGGCCAGGGGCAGCCCCAGCATTTT. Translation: CAWSSAGGGQGQPQHF.

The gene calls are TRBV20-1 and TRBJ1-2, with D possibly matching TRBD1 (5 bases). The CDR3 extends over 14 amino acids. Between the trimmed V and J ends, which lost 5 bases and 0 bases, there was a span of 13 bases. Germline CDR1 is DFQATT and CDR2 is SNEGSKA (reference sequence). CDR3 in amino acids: CSAYQTASNYGYTF. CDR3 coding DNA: TGCAGTGCTTATCAGACAGCTTCTAACTATGGCTACACCTTC.

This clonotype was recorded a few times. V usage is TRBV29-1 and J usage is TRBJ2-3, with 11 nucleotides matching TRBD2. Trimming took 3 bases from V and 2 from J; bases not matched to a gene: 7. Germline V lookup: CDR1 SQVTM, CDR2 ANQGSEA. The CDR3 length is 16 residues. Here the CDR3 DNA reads TGCAGCGTTGATTTACGACTAGCGGGAAACACAGATACGCAGTATTTT. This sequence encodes CSVDLRLAGNTDTQYF.

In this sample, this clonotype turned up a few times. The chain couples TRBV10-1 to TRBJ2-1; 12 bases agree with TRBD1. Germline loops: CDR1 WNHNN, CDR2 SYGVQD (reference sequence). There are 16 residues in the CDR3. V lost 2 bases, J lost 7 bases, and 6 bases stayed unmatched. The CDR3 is CASSEPGQGAANEQFF. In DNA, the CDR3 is TGCGCCAGCAGTGAGCCGGGACAGGGGGCGGCAAATGAGCAGTTCTTC.

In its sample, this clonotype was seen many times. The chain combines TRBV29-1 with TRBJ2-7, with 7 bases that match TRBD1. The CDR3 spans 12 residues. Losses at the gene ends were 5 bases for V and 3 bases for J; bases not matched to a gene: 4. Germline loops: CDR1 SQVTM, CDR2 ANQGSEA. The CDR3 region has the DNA TGCAGCGTTAGGGGGCAGATCTACGAGCAGTACTTC. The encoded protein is CSVRGQIYEQYF.

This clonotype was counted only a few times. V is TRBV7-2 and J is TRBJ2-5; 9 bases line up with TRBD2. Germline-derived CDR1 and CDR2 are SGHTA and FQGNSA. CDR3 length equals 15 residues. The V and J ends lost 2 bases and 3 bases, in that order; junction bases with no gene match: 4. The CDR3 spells CASSLPSGMKETQYF. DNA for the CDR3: TGTGCCAGCAGCTTACCTAGCGGGATGAAAGAGACCCAGTACTTC.

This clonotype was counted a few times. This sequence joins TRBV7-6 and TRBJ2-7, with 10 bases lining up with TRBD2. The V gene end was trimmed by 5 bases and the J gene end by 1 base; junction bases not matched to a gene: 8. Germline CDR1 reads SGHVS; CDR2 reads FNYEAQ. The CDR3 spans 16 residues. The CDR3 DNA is TGTGCCAGCAGCGCAGCTAGCGGGAGCGCGTCCTACGAGCAGTACTTC. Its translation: CASSAASGSASYEQYF.

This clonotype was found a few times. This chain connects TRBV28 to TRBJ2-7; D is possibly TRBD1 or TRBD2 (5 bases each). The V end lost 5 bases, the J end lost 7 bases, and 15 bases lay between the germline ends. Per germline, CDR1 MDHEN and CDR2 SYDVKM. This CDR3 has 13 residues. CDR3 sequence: CASSPGTQPEQYF. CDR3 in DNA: TGTGCCAGCAGTCCCGGGACCCAACCAGAGCAGTACTTC.

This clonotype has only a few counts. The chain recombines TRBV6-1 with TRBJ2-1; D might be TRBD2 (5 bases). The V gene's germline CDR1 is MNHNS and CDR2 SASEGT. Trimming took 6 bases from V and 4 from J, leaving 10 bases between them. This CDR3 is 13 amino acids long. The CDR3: CASRWLAYNEQFF. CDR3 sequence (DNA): TGTGCCAGCAGATGGCTAGCTTACAATGAGCAGTTCTTC.

Here the CDR3 DNA reads TGTGCCCACTCTCGGGACAGCTATCAGACTGAAGCTTTCTTT. As protein: CAHSRDSYQTEAFF. The chain couples TRBV10-3 to TRBJ1-1; 7 nucleotides agree with TRBD1. With 11 bases clipped from V and 5 bases from J, the junction kept 14 bases outside the gene matches. Germline CDR1 reads ENHRY; CDR2 reads SYGVKD. This CDR3 comprises 14 residues.

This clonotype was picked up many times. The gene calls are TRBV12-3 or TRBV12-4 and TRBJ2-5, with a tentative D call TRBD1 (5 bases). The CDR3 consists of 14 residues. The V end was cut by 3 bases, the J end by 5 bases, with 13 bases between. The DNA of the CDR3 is TGTGCCAGCAGTTTTCAGGGTCCGAGGGAGACCCAGTACTTC. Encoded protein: CASSFQGPRETQYF.

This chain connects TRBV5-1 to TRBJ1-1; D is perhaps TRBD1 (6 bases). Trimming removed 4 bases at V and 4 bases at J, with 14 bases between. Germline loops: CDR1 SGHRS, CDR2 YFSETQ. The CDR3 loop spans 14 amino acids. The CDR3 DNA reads TGCGCCAGCAGCATGGTACAGGGAGGCACTGAAGCTTTCTTT. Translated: CASSMVQGGTEAFF. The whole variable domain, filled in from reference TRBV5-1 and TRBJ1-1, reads KAGVTQTPRYLIKTRGQQVTLSCSPISGHRSVSWYQQTPGQGLQFLFEYFSETQRNKGNFPGRFSGRQFSNSRSEMNVSTLELGDSALYLCASSMVQGGTEAFFGQGTRLTVV.

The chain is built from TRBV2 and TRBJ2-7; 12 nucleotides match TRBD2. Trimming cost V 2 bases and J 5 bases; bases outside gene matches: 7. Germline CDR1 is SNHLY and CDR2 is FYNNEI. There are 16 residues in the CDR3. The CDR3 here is CASSELTSGRYHEQYF. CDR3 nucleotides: TGTGCCAGCAGTGAACTAACTAGCGGGAGGTACCACGAGCAGTACTTC.

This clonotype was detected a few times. DNA for the CDR3: TGCAGTGCTAGAGATGCGGACACGGTACAAGAGACCCAGTACTTC. Protein: CSARDADTVQETQYF. The V gene is TRBV20-1, the J gene TRBJ2-5, with D perhaps TRBD1 (5 bases). The germline CDR1 and CDR2 sequences are DFQATT and SNEGSKA (reference sequence). This CDR3 has 15 residues. Trimming removed 0 bases from V and 2 bases from J, with 13 bases in between.

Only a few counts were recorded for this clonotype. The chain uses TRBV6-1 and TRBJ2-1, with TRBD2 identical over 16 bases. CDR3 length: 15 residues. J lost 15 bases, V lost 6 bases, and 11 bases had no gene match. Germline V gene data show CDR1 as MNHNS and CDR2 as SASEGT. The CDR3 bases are TGTGCCAGCAGCCCCGGGACTAGCGGGAGGGCAGGAGCGTTCTTC. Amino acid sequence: CASSPGTSGRAGAFF.

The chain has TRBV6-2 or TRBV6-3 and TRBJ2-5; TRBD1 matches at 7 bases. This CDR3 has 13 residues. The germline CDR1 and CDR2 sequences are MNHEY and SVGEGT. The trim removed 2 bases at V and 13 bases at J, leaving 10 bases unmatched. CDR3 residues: CASSYPGTAYWYF. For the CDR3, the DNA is TGTGCCAGCAGTTACCCCGGGACAGCTTATTGGTACTTC.

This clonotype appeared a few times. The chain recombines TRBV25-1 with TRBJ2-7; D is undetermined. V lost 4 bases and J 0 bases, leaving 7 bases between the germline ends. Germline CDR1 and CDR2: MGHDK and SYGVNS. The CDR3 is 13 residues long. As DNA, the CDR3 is TGTGCCAGCAGTGTTTGGAGCTCCTACGAGCAGTACTTC. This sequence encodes CASSVWSSYEQYF.

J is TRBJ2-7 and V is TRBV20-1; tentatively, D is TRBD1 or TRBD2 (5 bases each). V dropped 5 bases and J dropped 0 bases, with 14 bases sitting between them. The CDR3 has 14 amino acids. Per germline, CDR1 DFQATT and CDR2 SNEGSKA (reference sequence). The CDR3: CSARGAVSSYEQYF. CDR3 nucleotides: TGCAGTGCTCGGGGCGCGGTGAGCTCCTACGAGCAGTACTTC.

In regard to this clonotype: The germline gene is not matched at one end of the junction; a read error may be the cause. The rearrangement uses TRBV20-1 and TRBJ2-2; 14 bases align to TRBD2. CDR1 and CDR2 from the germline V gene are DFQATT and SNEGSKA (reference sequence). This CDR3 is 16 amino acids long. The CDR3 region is CCAGTSGSRYTGELFF. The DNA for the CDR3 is TGCTGTGCCGGGACTAGCGGGAGCAGGTACACCGGGGAGCTGTTTTTT.